This T cell receptor beta chain was retrieved from a study of tumor and adjacent non-tumor tissue in lung cancer listed by TCRdb under 2018. About the investigation overall: Patients with adenocarcinoma (approximately 11), squamous cell carcinoma (2) and small cell lung cancer (1) were included in the cohort. The roughly 15 enrolled patients, of whom 10 were men and 5 were women, were aged about 30 to 80 years and were diagnosed with TNM stage I to III disease. In total, sequencing yielded approximately 130,000,000 productive TCRbeta reads, which works out to an average of around 4.2 million reads per sample. Bulk TCRbeta repertoires were compared between lung tumor tissue and matched distant non-tumor lung tissue obtained from approximately 16 lung cancer patients. Under 35 paired specimens, one tumor and one normal lung sample per patient, were profiled by TCRbeta CDR3 sequencing.

Note on this clonotype: This clone's antigen is unknown. Base qualities are not recorded, but no much larger clone differs from it by a single base.

Bulk unsorted tissue served as the source for RNA extraction, and RNA quality was assessed using a NanoDrop ND-1000 and an Agilent 2100. Normal lung samples were distant non-tumor tissue taken more than 3 cm from the tumor edge. Newly diagnosed lung cancer patients without prior chemotherapy who had been admitted for thoracic surgery in China between August and November 2014 were enrolled as donors. Patients who had received previous radiotherapy or chemotherapy, or who had another concurrent cancer, were excluded from the study. Surgical tissue pieces of roughly 1-2 cm3 were preserved in RNAlater solution and were kept at -80 degrees C until use. What the work shows at the level of the full study, not this receptor alone: Only about 14 patients were in the cohort, and the authors stated that larger samples and more detailed clinical data are needed. Neither the sequencing platform nor unique molecular identifiers are mentioned in the methods. The top 100 clones made up a significantly larger cumulative share of the repertoire in normal lung than in tumor tissue. Younger patients had significantly higher TCR diversity, and higher tumor TCR diversity was associated with shorter overall and disease-free survival. Significantly higher TCR diversity (inverse Simpson) was observed in tumor tissue than in normal lung tissue (around 450 vs 160, P = 0.0075, Mann-Whitney U test). Because peripheral blood was not sequenced, blood TCRbeta repertoires in the lung cancer patients of the study were not examined.

From its cysteine to its phenylalanine, the CDR3 spans 13 amino acids. The entry retains the CDR3 DNA only, 39 bases that are in frame from base 1. CDR1 and CDR2 are drawn from the germline V gene (reference sequence): DFQATT, SNEGSKA. Libraries were constructed by multiplex PCR. The run used an Illumina HiSeq 2500. TCRbeta libraries were constructed through three rounds of nested PCR with primers (Table S4) according to protocols modified from ARM-PCR. Before sequencing, PCR products in the 200-500 bp range were cut out of the gel and cleaned up using the QIAquick gel extraction kit. From the authors' description of their analysis: Trimmomatic was used to clean the reads, FLASH was used to merge the reads into complete CDR3 sequences, and MiTCR was used to assign the reads to V(D)J germline segments. Clonal diversity was computed as the inverse Simpson's index with VDJtools. In-frame sequences without a premature stop codon were defined as productive reads. TCRdb trimmed public reads at Q25 via fastp, called clones via MiXCR and kept in-frame beta chains. Merged by CDR3 protein, the rows form single entries marked with the most common genes and DNA. The V and J calls shown here were made by TCRdb, not taken from the authors' results. The table for this sample lists around 76,000 distinct CDR3 sequences; less than 85% of them were counted only once. The ten top clones hold roughly 37% of the sample.

Rearrangement joined TRBV20-1 to TRBJ2-1; 7 bases in the middle match TRBD2. The sequencing input was distant non-tumor lung tissue. The source of this sequence is a man between 65 and 79 years old with non-small cell lung cancer. The CDR3: CNAIQREYNEQFF. The nucleotide sequence reads TGCAATGCCATACAGCGGGAATACAATGAGCAGTTCTTC.